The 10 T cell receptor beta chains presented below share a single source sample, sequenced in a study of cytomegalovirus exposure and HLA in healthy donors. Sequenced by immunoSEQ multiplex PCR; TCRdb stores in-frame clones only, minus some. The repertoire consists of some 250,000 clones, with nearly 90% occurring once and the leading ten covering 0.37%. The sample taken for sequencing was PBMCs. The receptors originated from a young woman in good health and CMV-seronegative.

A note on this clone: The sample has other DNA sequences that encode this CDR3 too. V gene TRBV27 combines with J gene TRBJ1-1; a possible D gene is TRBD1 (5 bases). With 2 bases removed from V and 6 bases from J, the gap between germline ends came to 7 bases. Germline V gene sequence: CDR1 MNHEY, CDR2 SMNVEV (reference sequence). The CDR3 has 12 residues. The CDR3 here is CASSLTGAEAFF. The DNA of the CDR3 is TGTGCCAGCAGTTTAACGGGGGCTGAAGCTTTCTTT.

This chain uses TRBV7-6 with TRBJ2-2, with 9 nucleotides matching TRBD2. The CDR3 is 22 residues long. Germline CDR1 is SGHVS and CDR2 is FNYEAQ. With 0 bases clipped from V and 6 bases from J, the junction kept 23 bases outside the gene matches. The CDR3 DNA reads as TGTGCCAGCAGCTTAGCTTGGGGTCCGGCGCTGAAAAAGCGGGGGGCGGCCGGGGAGCTGTTTTTT. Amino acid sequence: CASSLAWGPALKKRGAAGELFF.

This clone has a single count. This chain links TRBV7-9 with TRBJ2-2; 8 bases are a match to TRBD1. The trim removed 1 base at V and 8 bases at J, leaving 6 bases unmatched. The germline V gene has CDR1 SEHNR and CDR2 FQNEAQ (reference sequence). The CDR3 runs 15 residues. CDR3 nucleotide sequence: TGTGCCAGCAGCTTAGTTCCAGGACAGGGAGGGGAGCTGTTTTTT. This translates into CASSLVPGQGGELFF.

Here the CDR3 reads CASGEAQPQHF. The CDR3 DNA follows: TGTGCCAGCGGAGAGGCTCAGCCCCAGCATTTT. The chain joins TRBV7-8 to TRBJ1-5, with D uncertain. The V gene's germline CDR1 is SGHVS and CDR2 FQNEAQ. V was trimmed by 8 bases and J by 6 bases, leaving 8 bases between them. This CDR3 has 11 residues.

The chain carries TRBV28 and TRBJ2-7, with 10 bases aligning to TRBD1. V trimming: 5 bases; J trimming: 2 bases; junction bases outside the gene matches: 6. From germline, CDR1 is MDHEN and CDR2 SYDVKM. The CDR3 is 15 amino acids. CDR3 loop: CASSQSGTGAYEQYV. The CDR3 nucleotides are TGTGCCAGCAGTCAATCCGGGACAGGGGCCTACGAGCAGTACGTC.

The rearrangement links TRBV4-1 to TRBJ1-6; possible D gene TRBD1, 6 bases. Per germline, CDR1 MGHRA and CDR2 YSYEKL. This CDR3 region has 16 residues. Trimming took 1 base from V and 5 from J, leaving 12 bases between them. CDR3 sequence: CASSQGGTRNNSPLHF. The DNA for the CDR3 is TGCGCCAGCAGCCAAGGGGGGACACGGAATAATTCACCCCTCCACTTT.

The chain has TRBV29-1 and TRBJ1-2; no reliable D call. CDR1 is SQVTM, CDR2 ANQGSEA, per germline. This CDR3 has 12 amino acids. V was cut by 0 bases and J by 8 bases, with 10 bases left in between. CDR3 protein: CSVEDHRGGYTF. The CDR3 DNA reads TGCAGCGTTGAAGATCACCGGGGAGGCTACACCTTC.

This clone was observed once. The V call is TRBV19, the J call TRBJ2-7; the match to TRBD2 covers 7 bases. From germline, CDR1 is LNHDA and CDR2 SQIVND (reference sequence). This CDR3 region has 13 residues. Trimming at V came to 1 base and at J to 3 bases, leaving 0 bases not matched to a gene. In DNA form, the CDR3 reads TGTGCCAGTAGTATAGCGGGGGGCTACGAGCAGTACTTC. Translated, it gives CASSIAGGYEQYF.

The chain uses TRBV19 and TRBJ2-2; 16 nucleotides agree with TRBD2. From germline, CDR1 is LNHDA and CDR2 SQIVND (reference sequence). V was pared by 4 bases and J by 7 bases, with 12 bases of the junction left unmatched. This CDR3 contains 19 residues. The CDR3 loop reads CASSKRPGTSGGAVGELFF. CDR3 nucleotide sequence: TGTGCCAGTAGTAAGCGTCCCGGGACTAGCGGGGGGGCCGTCGGGGAGCTGTTTTTT.

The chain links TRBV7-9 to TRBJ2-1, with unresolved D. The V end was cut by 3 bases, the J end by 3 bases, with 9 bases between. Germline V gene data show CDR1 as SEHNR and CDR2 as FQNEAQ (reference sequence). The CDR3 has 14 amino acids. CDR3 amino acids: CASSFLDVYNEQFF. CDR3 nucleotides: TGTGCCAGCAGCTTTCTAGACGTCTACAATGAGCAGTTCTTC.